The 27 T cell receptor beta chains given below trace back to one sample, sequenced in a study of beta chain features in type 1 diabetes. Study results and caveats: Shorter TCRB CDR3s, moderately but significantly so, were found in Type 1 diabetes patients in all four CD4+ subsets.

These receptors have no known antigen. Every bit of the isolated RNA underwent reverse transcription, so sequencing read expressed TCRB transcripts. Repertoires were generated with immunoSEQ multiplex PCR, while TCRdb's copy carries only in-frame clones and drops some. The table lists some 170,000 clones, almost 65% of them singletons. What was sequenced was naive CD4+ T cells from blood. The receptors were sampled from a man under 40 with type 1 diabetes.

V is TRBV30 and J is TRBJ1-3; no definite D call. CDR3 length: 13 residues. V was cut by 0 bases and J by 0 bases, with 3 bases left in between. Germline assignment: CDR1 GTSNPN and CDR2 SVGIG (reference sequence). CDR3 coding DNA: TGTGCCTGGAGTGTTACCTCTGGAAACACCATATATTTT. Encoded protein: CAWSVTSGNTIYF.

In DNA form, the CDR3 reads TGCAGCGTTCATGGCTTTTCGAGCGAGACCCAGTACTTC. Translation gives CSVHGFSSETQYF. The J gene is TRBJ2-5, the V gene TRBV29-1; D is ambiguous. This CDR3 has 13 residues. V was shortened by 5 bases and J by 5 bases, with 15 bases between the two germline ends. Per germline, CDR1 SQVTM and CDR2 ANQGSEA. Variable domain in full (rest from reference TRBV29-1 and TRBJ2-5): SAVISQKPSRDICQRGTSLTIQCQVDSQVTMMFWYRQQPGQSLTLIATANQGSEATYESGFVIDKFPISRPNLTFSTLTVSNMSPEDSSIYLCSVHGFSSETQYFGPGTRLLVL.

The chain is built from TRBV9 and TRBJ1-1, with TRBD1 as a possible D gene (6 bases). Looked up from germline, CDR1 is SGDLS and CDR2 is YYNGEE. The ends were cut back, 3 bases at V and 3 bases at J, with 9 bases in the middle. The CDR3 totals 13 residues. The CDR3 nucleotides read TGTGCCAGCAGCGCCGCAGGGGACACTGAAGCTTTCTTT. Protein sequence: CASSAAGDTEAFF. Full variable domain (missing parts from reference TRBV9 and TRBJ1-1): DSGVTQTPKHLITATGQRVTLRCSPRSGDLSVYWYQQSLDQGLQFLIQYYNGEERAKGNILERFSAQQFPDLHSELNLSSLELGDSALYFCASSAAGDTEAFFGQGTRLTVV.

The chain carries TRBV30 and TRBJ1-2; D is unclear. V lost 5 bases, J lost 0 bases, and 7 bases lay in between. This CDR3 has 12 amino acids. The germline gives CDR1 GTSNPN, CDR2 SVGIG (reference sequence). The DNA of the CDR3 is TGTGCCTGGCTGATAGCTAACTATGGCTACACCTTC. It codes for CAWLIANYGYTF.

The CDR3 coding sequence is TGTGCCAGCCGGGACAGGGAAGATACGCAGTATTTT. It translates to CASRDREDTQYF. The rearrangement joins TRBV2 to TRBJ2-3; 9 bases are shared with TRBD1. The length of the CDR3 is 12 residues. The germline CDR1 and CDR2 sequences are SNHLY and FYNNEI. After removal of 8 bases from V and 5 bases from J, the junction contained 2 bases not matched to a gene.

This clone showed up just once. This chain uses TRBV6-6 with TRBJ2-3; TRBD2 aligns across 8 bases. The V gene's germline CDR1 is MNHNY and CDR2 SVGAGI (reference sequence). J gave up 0 bases and V 2 bases, and 4 bases lay outside the gene matches. The CDR3 has 16 amino acids. The DNA for the CDR3 is TGTGCCAGCAGTTACGTACTAGCGGTTAGCACAGATACGCAGTATTTT. Translation gives CASSYVLAVSTDTQYF.

The genes are TRBV25-1 and TRBJ2-7, with 7 bases aligning to TRBD2. This CDR3 contains 15 residues. V lost 2 bases, J lost 2 bases, and 6 bases stayed unmatched. Germline V gene sequence: CDR1 MGHDK, CDR2 SYGVNS. CDR3 residues: CASSESGTFAYEQYF. The CDR3 DNA sequence: TGTGCCAGCAGTGAAAGCGGGACTTTCGCCTACGAGCAGTACTTC.

The rearrangement uses TRBV11-2 and TRBJ2-3; 9 bases are shared with TRBD1. CDR3 length: 15 residues. V shed 5 bases, J shed 3 bases, and the junction held 6 bases outside the gene matches. Germline lookup yields CDR1 SGHAT and CDR2 FQNNGV. For the CDR3, the DNA is TGTGCCAGCAGCCCGGGACAGGGAAGAACAGATACGCAGTATTTT. It encodes CASSPGQGRTDTQYF.

V and J are TRBV7-2 and TRBJ2-4; D is unclear. The CDR3 is made up of 14 amino acids. Per germline, CDR1 SGHTA and CDR2 FQGNSA. Trimming cost V 0 bases and J 5 bases, with 8 bases left between them. In DNA form, the CDR3 reads TGTGCCAGCAGCTTAGCGCTGGCAGAAAACATTCAGTACTTC. Translation gives CASSLALAENIQYF.

This clone was counted between two and nine times. Here the CDR3 DNA reads TGTGCCAGCAGGGAGATGGACAGAGAAGCTTTCTTT. Residues: CASREMDREAFF. This chain links TRBV27 with TRBJ1-1, with a tentative D call TRBD1 (6 bases). The CDR3 contains 12 residues. V was trimmed by 6 bases and J by 8 bases, leaving 13 bases between them. Germline V lookup: CDR1 MNHEY, CDR2 SMNVEV (reference sequence).

The chain carries TRBV28 and TRBJ2-7; D uncertain. Germline CDR1 is MDHEN and CDR2 is SYDVKM. V lost 3 bases and J 7 bases, leaving 7 bases between the germline ends. The CDR3 covers 11 residues. CDR3 nucleotides: TGTGCCAGCAGTTTGCGTAGTGAGCAGTACTTC. It encodes CASSLRSEQYF.

The rearrangement uses TRBV25-1 and TRBJ2-1; no reliable D call. The CDR3 consists of 14 residues. Germline CDR1 and CDR2: MGHDK and SYGVNS. V was clipped by 9 bases and J by 4 bases, with 16 bases between them. DNA of the CDR3: TGTGCCAGTAGAACGACGAATTCGTACAATGAGCAGTTCTTC. It specifies CASRTTNSYNEQFF.

The rearrangement uses TRBV5-1 and TRBJ2-1; no clear D. There are 13 residues in the CDR3. Trimming stripped 4 bases from V and 6 bases from J, with 11 bases between. The germline gives CDR1 SGHRS, CDR2 YFSETQ. In DNA, the CDR3 is TGCGCCAGCAGCGCCGGACCGAGCAATGAGCAGTTCTTC. Residues: CASSAGPSNEQFF.

The rearrangement joins TRBV30 to TRBJ2-4; D possibly uses TRBD1 or TRBD2 (5 bases each). V gave up 3 bases and J gave up 5 bases, with 11 bases separating them. The CDR3 sequence is 13 residues long. Germline CDR1 is GTSNPN and CDR2 is SVGIG (reference sequence). The CDR3 reads CAWSPGRENIQYF. The DNA of the CDR3 is TGTGCCTGGAGCCCGGGACGGGAAAACATTCAGTACTTC.

The rearrangement links TRBV7-2 to TRBJ2-4; no firm D call. The germline V gene encodes CDR1 SGHTA and CDR2 FQGNSA. This CDR3 spans 14 amino acids. The germline V and J ends were trimmed by 1 base and 5 bases, with 9 bases remaining between them. For the CDR3, the DNA is TGTGCCAGCAGCTTAGGTGGTTGGCAAAACATTCAGTACTTC. Translated, it gives CASSLGGWQNIQYF.

There are a few counts of this clone. V usage is TRBV7-2 and J usage is TRBJ2-5, with 12 bases matching TRBD2. This CDR3 spans 16 amino acids. The germline gives CDR1 SGHTA, CDR2 FQGNSA. V was clipped by 3 bases and J by 4 bases; unmatched bases: 6. For the CDR3, the DNA is TGTGCCAGCAGCTTGACTAGCGGGGGCCCGGGAGAGACCCAGTACTTC. The encoded protein is CASSLTSGGPGETQYF.

The CDR3 nucleotides are TGTGCCAGCAGGATCCCGGGGGGTCGGGAGACCCAGTACTTC. Its translation: CASRIPGGRETQYF. V and J are TRBV11-2 and TRBJ2-5; 7 bases map to TRBD2. The CDR3 is 14 residues long. The germline V gene encodes CDR1 SGHAT and CDR2 FQNNGV. Trimming removed 6 bases from V and 5 bases from J; junction bases left unmatched: 9.

The chain couples TRBV7-2 to TRBJ2-3, with D possibly being TRBD2 (6 bases). Germline V gene lookup returns CDR1 SGHTA and CDR2 FQGNSA. CDR3 length equals 16 residues. The V gene lost 3 bases and the J gene lost 0 bases, with 13 bases spanning the gap. In DNA form, the CDR3 reads TGTGCCAGCAGCTTCGGGAGCTTATCTAGCACAGATACGCAGTATTTT. Encoded protein: CASSFGSLSSTDTQYF.

This clone turned up a few times. The chain is built from TRBV30 and TRBJ1-1; no reliable D call. The CDR3 has 11 amino acids. Germline CDR1 GTSNPN, CDR2 SVGIG (reference sequence). V was pared by 2 bases and J by 2 bases, with 3 bases between. In nucleotides, the CDR3 is TGTGCCTGGAGTCGAAACACTGAAGCTTTCTTT. Translation gives CAWSRNTEAFF.

The V and J genes are TRBV5-6 and TRBJ2-7; D unclear. V was clipped by 0 bases and J by 3 bases, with 10 bases between them. The V gene's germline CDR1 is SGHDT and CDR2 YYEEEE. The CDR3 is 14 amino acids. The CDR3, as DNA: TGTGCCAGCAGCTTGGGGCTTTTCCTCTACGAGCAGTACTTC. Encoded protein: CASSLGLFLYEQYF.

V usage is TRBV7-2 and J usage is TRBJ2-1; D is unresolved. CDR3 size: 9 residues. The V and J ends lost 11 bases and 15 bases respectively, with 14 bases between them. Per germline, CDR1 SGHTA and CDR2 FQGNSA. The CDR3 loop reads CAAPDDLFF. The CDR3, as DNA: TGTGCCGCCCCGGACGATCTGTTCTTC.

The chain recombines TRBV29-1 with TRBJ2-1, with 7 bases fitting TRBD1. V shed 4 bases, J shed 10 bases, and the junction held 4 bases outside the gene matches. Per the germline V gene, CDR1 is SQVTM and CDR2 is ANQGSEA. CDR3 length: 11 residues. The CDR3 reads CSVAGTEEQFF. CDR3 nucleotides: TGCAGCGTTGCCGGGACAGAGGAGCAGTTCTTC.

This clone was counted only a few times. The CDR3 DNA is TGTGCCAGCAGCGTCGACCAAAGAGGTGACATTCAGTACTTC. It is translated as CASSVDQRGDIQYF. The chain recombines TRBV9 with TRBJ2-4; D unresolved. This CDR3 has 14 residues. Per the germline V gene, CDR1 is SGDLS and CDR2 is YYNGEE. V was shortened by 2 bases and J by 8 bases, with 14 bases between the two germline ends.

The rearrangement uses TRBV9 and TRBJ2-1, with 9 bases that match TRBD2. The CDR3 consists of 15 residues. The germline V gene has CDR1 SGDLS and CDR2 YYNGEE. V dropped 3 bases and J dropped 7; count of bases not matched to a gene: 8. CDR3 loop: CASSAPGLAANEQFF. The CDR3 nucleotides read TGTGCCAGCAGCGCTCCGGGACTAGCAGCGAATGAGCAGTTCTTC.

A few counts support this clone. The J gene is TRBJ2-5, the V gene TRBV9; D unclear. Germline V lookup: CDR1 SGDLS, CDR2 YYNGEE. V was shortened by 0 bases and J by 0 bases, with 9 bases between the two germline ends. The CDR3 covers 15 residues. CDR3 region: CASSVGFPDQETQYF. CDR3 coding DNA: TGTGCCAGCAGCGTAGGGTTCCCCGACCAAGAGACCCAGTACTTC. The variable domain in full, completed from reference TRBV9 and TRBJ2-5, reads DSGVTQTPKHLITATGQRVTLRCSPRSGDLSVYWYQQSLDQGLQFLIQYYNGEERAKGNILERFSAQQFPDLHSELNLSSLELGDSALYFCASSVGFPDQETQYFGPGTRLLVL.

J is TRBJ1-4 and V is TRBV4-1; D is undetermined. The length of the CDR3 is 14 residues. V was cut by 4 bases and J by 8 bases, with 14 bases left in between. CDR1 and CDR2 from the germline V gene are MGHRA and YSYEKL. The CDR3 nucleotides are TGCGCCAGCAGCCTCCTTGAGGAGGTGGAAAAACTGTTTTTT. Translated: CASSLLEEVEKLFF.

The genes are TRBV5-1 and TRBJ2-3; unclear D gene. CDR3 length: 12 amino acids. Germline CDR1 SGHRS, CDR2 YFSETQ. V lost 2 bases and J 5 bases, leaving 6 bases between the germline ends. The CDR3 nucleotides are TGCGCCAGCAGCTTTCAAGGAGATACGCAGTATTTT. It specifies CASSFQGDTQYF.